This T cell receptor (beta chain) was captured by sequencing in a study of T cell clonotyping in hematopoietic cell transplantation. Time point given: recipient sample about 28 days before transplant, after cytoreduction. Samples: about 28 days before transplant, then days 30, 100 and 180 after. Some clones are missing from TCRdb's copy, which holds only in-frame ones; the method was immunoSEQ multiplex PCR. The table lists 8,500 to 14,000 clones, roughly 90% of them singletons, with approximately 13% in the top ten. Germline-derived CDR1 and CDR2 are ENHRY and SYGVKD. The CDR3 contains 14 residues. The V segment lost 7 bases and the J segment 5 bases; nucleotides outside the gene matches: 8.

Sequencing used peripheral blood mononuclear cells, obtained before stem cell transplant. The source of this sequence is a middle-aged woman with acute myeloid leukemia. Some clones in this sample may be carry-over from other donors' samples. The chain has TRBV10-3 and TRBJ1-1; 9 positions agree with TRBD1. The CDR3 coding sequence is TGTGCCATCACACCGGGACAGGGCGTGACTGAAGCTTTCTTT. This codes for CAITPGQGVTEAFF.